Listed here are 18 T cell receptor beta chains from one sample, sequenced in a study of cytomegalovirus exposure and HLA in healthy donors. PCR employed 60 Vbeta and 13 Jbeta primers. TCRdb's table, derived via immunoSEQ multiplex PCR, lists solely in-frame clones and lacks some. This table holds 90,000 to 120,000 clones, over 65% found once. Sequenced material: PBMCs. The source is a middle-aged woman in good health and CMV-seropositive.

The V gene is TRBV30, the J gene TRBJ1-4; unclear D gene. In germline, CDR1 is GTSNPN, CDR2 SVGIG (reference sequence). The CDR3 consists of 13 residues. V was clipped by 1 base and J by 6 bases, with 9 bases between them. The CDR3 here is CAWSGYSHEKLFF. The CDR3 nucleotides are TGTGCCTGGAGTGGGTACTCCCATGAAAAACTGTTTTTT.

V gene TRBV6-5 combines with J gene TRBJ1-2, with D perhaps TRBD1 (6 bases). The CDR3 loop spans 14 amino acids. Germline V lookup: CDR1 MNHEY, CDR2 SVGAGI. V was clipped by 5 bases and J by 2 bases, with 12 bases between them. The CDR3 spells CASSPGQKNYGYTF. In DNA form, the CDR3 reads TGTGCCAGCAGTCCGGGACAAAAAAACTATGGCTACACCTTC.

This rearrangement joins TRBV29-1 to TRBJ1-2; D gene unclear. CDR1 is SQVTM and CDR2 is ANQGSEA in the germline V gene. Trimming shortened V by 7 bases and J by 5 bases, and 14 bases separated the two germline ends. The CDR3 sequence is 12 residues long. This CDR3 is CSGGPRGYGYTF. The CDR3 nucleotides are TGCAGCGGAGGGCCCCGCGGATATGGCTACACCTTC.

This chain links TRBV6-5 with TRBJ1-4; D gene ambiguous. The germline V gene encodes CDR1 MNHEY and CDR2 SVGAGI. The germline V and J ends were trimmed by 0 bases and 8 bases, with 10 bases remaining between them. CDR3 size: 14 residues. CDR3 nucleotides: TGTGCCAGCAGTTACTCGGTAACTGTGGAAAAACTGTTTTTT. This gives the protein CASSYSVTVEKLFF.

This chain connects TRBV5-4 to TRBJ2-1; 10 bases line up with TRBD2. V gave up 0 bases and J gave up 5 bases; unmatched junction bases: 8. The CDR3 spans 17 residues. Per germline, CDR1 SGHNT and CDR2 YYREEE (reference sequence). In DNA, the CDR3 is TGTGCCAGCAGCTTGGCCGGTAGCGGGGGGCCAAACAATGAGCAGTTCTTC. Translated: CASSLAGSGGPNNEQFF.

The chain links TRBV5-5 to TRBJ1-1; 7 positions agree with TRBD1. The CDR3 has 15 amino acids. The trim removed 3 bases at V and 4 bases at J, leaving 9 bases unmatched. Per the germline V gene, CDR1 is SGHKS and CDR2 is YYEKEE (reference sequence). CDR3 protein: CASSSWASGGTEAFF. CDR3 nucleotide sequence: TGTGCCAGCAGCTCTTGGGCTTCAGGGGGCACTGAAGCTTTCTTT.

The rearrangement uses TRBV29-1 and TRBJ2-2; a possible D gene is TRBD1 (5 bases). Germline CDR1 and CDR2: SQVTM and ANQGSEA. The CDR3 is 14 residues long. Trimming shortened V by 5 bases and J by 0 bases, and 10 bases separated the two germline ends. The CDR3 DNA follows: TGCAGCGTTTCTCTACAGGCGAACACCGGGGAGCTGTTTTTT. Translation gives CSVSLQANTGELFF.

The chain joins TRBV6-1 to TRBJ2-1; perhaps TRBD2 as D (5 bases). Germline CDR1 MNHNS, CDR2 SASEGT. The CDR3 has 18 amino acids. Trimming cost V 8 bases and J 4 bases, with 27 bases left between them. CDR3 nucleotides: TGTGCCAGCTGTGCTAGGCTAGCAGCGACCGAGGAATACAATGAGCAGTTCTTC. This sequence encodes CASCARLAATEEYNEQFF.

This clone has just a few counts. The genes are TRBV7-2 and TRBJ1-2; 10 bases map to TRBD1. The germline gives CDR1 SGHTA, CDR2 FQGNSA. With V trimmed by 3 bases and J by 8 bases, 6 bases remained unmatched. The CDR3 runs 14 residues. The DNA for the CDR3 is TGTGCCAGCAGCTTCGGGACAGGGGAGGGCGGCTACACCTTC. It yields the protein CASSFGTGEGGYTF.

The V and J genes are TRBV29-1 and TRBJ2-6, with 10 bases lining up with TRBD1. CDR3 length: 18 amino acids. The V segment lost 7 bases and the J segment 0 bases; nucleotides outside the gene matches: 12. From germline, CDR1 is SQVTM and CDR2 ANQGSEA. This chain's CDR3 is CSDSSTGTGVSGANVLTF. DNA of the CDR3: TGCAGCGATAGCAGTACCGGGACAGGGGTCTCTGGGGCCAACGTCCTGACTTTC.

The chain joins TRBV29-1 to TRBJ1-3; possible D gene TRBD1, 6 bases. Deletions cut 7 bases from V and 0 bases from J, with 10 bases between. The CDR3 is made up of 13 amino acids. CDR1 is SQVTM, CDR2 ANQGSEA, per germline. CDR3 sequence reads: CSAGTISGNTIYF. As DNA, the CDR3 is TGCAGCGCCGGGACAATCTCTGGAAACACCATATATTTT.

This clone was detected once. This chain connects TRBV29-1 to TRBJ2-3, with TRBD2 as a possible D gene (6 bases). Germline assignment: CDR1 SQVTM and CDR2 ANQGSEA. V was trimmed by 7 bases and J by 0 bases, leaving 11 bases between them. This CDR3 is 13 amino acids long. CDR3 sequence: CSAGRASTDTQYF. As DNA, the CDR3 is TGCAGCGCCGGGAGAGCTAGCACAGATACGCAGTATTTT.

CDR3 sequence reads: CASSLYWFANTGELFF. The DNA for the CDR3 is TGTGCCAGCAGCCTCTACTGGTTCGCGAACACCGGGGAGCTGTTTTTT. This chain joins TRBV5-6 and TRBJ2-2; D is uncertain. Between the trimmed V and J ends, which lost 4 bases and 0 bases, there was a span of 13 bases. Looked up from germline, CDR1 is SGHDT and CDR2 is YYEEEE. The CDR3 has 16 amino acids.

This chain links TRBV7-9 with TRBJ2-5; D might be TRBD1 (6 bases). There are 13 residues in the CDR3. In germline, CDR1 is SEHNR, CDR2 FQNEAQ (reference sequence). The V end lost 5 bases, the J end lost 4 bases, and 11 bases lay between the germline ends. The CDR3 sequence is CASSVRGSETQYF. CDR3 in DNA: TGTGCCAGCAGCGTCAGGGGATCAGAGACCCAGTACTTC.

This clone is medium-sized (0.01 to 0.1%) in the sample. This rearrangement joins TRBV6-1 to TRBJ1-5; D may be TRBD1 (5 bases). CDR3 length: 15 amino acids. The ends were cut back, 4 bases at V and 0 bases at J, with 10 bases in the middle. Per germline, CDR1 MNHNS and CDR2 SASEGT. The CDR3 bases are TGTGCCAGCAGTGGCAGGGCGACTAGCAATCAGCCCCAGCATTTT. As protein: CASSGRATSNQPQHF.

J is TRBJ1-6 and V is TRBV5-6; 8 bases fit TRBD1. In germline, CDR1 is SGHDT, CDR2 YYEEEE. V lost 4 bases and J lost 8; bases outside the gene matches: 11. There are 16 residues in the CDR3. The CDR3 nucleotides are TGTGCCAGCAGCAGAACACAGGGGGTTTTTGATTCACCCCTCCACTTT. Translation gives CASSRTQGVFDSPLHF.

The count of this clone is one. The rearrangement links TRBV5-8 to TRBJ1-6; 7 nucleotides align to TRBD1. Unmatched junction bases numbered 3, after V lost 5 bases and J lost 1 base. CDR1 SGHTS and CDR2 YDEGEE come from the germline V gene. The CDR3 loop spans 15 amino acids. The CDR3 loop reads CASRPQGSYNSPLHF. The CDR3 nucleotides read TGTGCCAGCAGACCACAGGGGTCCTATAATTCACCCCTCCACTTT.

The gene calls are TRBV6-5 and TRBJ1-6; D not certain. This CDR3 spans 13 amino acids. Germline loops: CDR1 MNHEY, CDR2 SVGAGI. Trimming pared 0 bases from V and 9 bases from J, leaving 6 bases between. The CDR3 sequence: CASSYSESSPLHF. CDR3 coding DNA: TGTGCCAGCAGTTACTCCGAGTCTTCACCCCTCCACTTT.